These 32 T cell receptor beta chains were all obtained from the same sample, sequenced in a study of shared clonotypes between healthy human individuals. Data came from immunoSEQ multiplex PCR; TCRdb stores just in-frame clones and leaves some out. The table has roughly 2.6 million clones, roughly nine tenths seen once; the top ten hold 0.13% to 0.15%. Sequenced input: naive CD4+ T cells sorted from blood. Sample subset: CD45RA+ positively selected. The source of these receptors is a man aged 18 to 29 in good health.

This chain connects TRBV7-9 to TRBJ2-7; the match to TRBD2 covers 7 bases. The CDR3 is made up of 15 amino acids. After removal of 1 base from V and 2 bases from J, the junction contained 5 bases not matched to a gene. Per germline, CDR1 SEHNR and CDR2 FQNEAQ (reference sequence). The CDR3 here is CASSLGRGVPYEQYF. The CDR3 DNA sequence: TGTGCCAGCAGCTTAGGACGGGGGGTTCCCTACGAGCAGTACTTC.

The chain is built from TRBV5-1 and TRBJ2-7; D may be TRBD1 (6 bases). Deletions cut 4 bases from V and 1 base from J, with 15 bases between. This CDR3 has 15 residues. CDR1 and CDR2 from the germline V gene are SGHRS and YFSETQ. CDR3 coding DNA: TGCGCCAGCAGCCCGTACCAACAGGGATCCTACGAGCAGTACTTC. Protein: CASSPYQQGSYEQYF.

The chain recombines TRBV2 with TRBJ2-2; 8 bases line up with TRBD1. This CDR3 spans 14 amino acids. Trimming took 6 bases from V and 5 from J; bases not matched to a gene: 5. Germline assignment: CDR1 SNHLY and CDR2 FYNNEI. CDR3 loop: CASSGQGATGELFF. In DNA, the CDR3 is TGTGCCAGCAGCGGCCAGGGGGCGACCGGGGAGCTGTTTTTT.

The table lists this clone with a count of one. The chain links TRBV5-1 to TRBJ2-3; TRBD2 matches at 14 bases. Trimming took 7 bases from V and 5 from J; bases not matched to a gene: 3. CDR3 length equals 14 residues. Germline assignment: CDR1 SGHRS and CDR2 YFSETQ. As DNA, the CDR3 is TGCGCCAGCGTGGGACTAGCGGGGGAAGATACGCAGTATTTT. It codes for CASVGLAGEDTQYF.

The chain has TRBV11-3 and TRBJ2-1; D gene ambiguous. V dropped 5 bases and J dropped 5 bases, with 10 bases sitting between them. Germline loops: CDR1 SGHNT, CDR2 YENEEA. The CDR3 loop spans 13 amino acids. CDR3: CASSRLENNEQFF. The CDR3 DNA is TGTGCCAGCAGCCGACTCGAAAACAATGAGCAGTTCTTC.

This clone has only one observation. This CDR3 is also generated by other DNA sequences in the sample. The genes are TRBV19 and TRBJ2-2, with TRBD2 matching over 7 bases. CDR1 and CDR2 from the germline V gene are LNHDA and SQIVND (reference sequence). The V gene end was trimmed by 3 bases and the J gene end by 7 bases; junction bases not matched to a gene: 2. The CDR3 has 13 amino acids. Written as DNA, the CDR3 is TGTGCCAGTAGTATTGGCGGGGGCGGGGAGCTGTTTTTT. Translated: CASSIGGGGELFF.

The chain joins TRBV29-1 to TRBJ2-7, with 10 bases lining up with TRBD1. Trimming took 4 bases from V and 0 from J; bases not matched to a gene: 12. Per the germline V gene, CDR1 is SQVTM and CDR2 is ANQGSEA. This CDR3 region has 17 residues. The CDR3 loop reads CSVVPRDRGGNSYEQYF. CDR3 DNA: TGCAGCGTTGTACCCCGGGACAGGGGTGGGAACTCCTACGAGCAGTACTTC.

On this clone: Other DNA sequences in the same sample also yield this CDR3. J is TRBJ2-2 and V is TRBV6-1; TRBD1 is a possible D gene (5 bases). V was trimmed by 6 bases and J by 1 base, leaving 9 bases between them. The V gene's germline CDR1 is MNHNS and CDR2 SASEGT. This CDR3 has 14 amino acids. In DNA, the CDR3 is TGTGCCAGCAGCGAAACAGGGAACACCGGGGAGCTGTTTTTT. Amino acid sequence: CASSETGNTGELFF.

The gene calls are TRBV2 and TRBJ2-7; 8 positions agree with TRBD1. Germline CDR1 is SNHLY and CDR2 is FYNNEI. The V gene end was trimmed by 4 bases and the J gene end by 2 bases; junction bases not matched to a gene: 4. The CDR3 is made up of 14 amino acids. The CDR3 sequence: CASSGWTGPYEQYF. CDR3 in DNA: TGTGCCAGCAGTGGGTGGACAGGGCCCTACGAGCAGTACTTC.

V gene TRBV2 combines with J gene TRBJ1-5; D call uncertain. Germline V CDR1 and CDR2: SNHLY, FYNNEI. The CDR3 length is 15 residues. Trimming removed 3 bases from V and 1 base from J, with 10 bases in between. CDR3 DNA sequence: TGTGCCAGCAGTGAGGGGAGGTCGAGCAATCAGCCCCAGCATTTT. Its translation: CASSEGRSSNQPQHF.

The J gene is TRBJ2-1, the V gene TRBV10-1, with 11 bases fitting TRBD2. Germline V lookup: CDR1 WNHNN, CDR2 SYGVQD (reference sequence). J gave up 10 bases and V 5 bases, and 10 bases lay outside the gene matches. The CDR3 spans 15 residues. DNA for the CDR3: TGCGCCAGCAGTTGGACTAGCGGGCTGATGGGAGAGCAGTTCTTC. Translated, it gives CASSWTSGLMGEQFF.

V is TRBV2 and J is TRBJ1-6; D is perhaps TRBD1 (5 bases). The CDR3 extends over 16 amino acids. Germline V CDR1 and CDR2: SNHLY, FYNNEI. V gave up 2 bases and J gave up 6 bases, with 14 bases separating them. The CDR3 DNA reads TGTGCCAGCAGTGAACTGGGGGGGTTGGGTAATTCACCCCTCCACTTT. It is translated as CASSELGGLGNSPLHF.

As for this clone: At one end, the junction sequence differs from germline, possibly due to a read error. The genes are TRBV4-3 and TRBJ2-4; maybe TRBD2 (6 bases). The CDR3 length is 17 residues. Germline V lookup: CDR1 LGHNA, CDR2 YSLEER. CDR3 in amino acids: CASSQDYRDLGKNVQYF. In DNA form, the CDR3 reads TGCGCCAGCAGCCAAGATTACCGGGACTTGGGCAAAAACGTTCAGTACTTC.

Points on this clone: The sample contains more than one DNA sequence encoding this CDR3. V gene TRBV6-1 combines with J gene TRBJ2-7; possible D gene TRBD2, 5 bases. The germline gives CDR1 MNHNS, CDR2 SASEGT. The CDR3 has 13 amino acids. Trimming pared 3 bases from V and 2 bases from J, leaving 8 bases between. CDR3 bases: TGTGCCAGCAGTGACGGGGTCCCCTACGAGCAGTACTTC. Protein product: CASSDGVPYEQYF.

This rearrangement joins TRBV28 to TRBJ2-7, with D maybe TRBD2 (5 bases). CDR3 length equals 12 residues. Germline CDR1 reads MDHEN; CDR2 reads SYDVKM. Trimming stripped 3 bases from V and 7 bases from J, with 10 bases between. This CDR3 is CASSLERGEQYF. As DNA, the CDR3 is TGTGCCAGCAGTTTGGAACGCGGGGAGCAGTACTTC.

This chain links TRBV6-5 with TRBJ1-2; perhaps TRBD1 as D (5 bases). The V end was cut by 0 bases, the J end by 10 bases, with 21 bases between. CDR1 is MNHEY, CDR2 SVGAGI, per germline. The CDR3 loop spans 16 amino acids. The CDR3 region has the DNA TGTGCCAGCAGTTACTCGATAACCCCCGGACAAGGGACCTACACCTTC. Translating gives CASSYSITPGQGTYTF.

This chain uses TRBV5-4 with TRBJ1-2; no clear D gene. This CDR3 is 13 amino acids long. Germline V gene data show CDR1 as SGHNT and CDR2 as YYREEE (reference sequence). With 3 bases removed from V and 5 bases from J, the gap between germline ends came to 11 bases. CDR3 loop: CASSSITAYGYTF. The CDR3 nucleotides are TGTGCCAGCAGCTCGATTACAGCGTATGGCTACACCTTC.

The gene calls are TRBV7-9 and TRBJ2-2, with D unresolved. The CDR3 loop spans 15 amino acids. Germline V gene lookup returns CDR1 SEHNR and CDR2 FQNEAQ (reference sequence). The ends were cut back, 6 bases at V and 4 bases at J, with 15 bases in the middle. The CDR3: CASRVTSGSTGELFF. CDR3 DNA: TGTGCCAGCAGGGTTACGTCAGGCTCCACCGGGGAGCTGTTTTTT.

This clone is a singleton in its sample. The rearrangement uses TRBV7-2 and TRBJ2-7, with TRBD2 matching 13 bases. Trimming removed 5 bases from V and 2 bases from J; junction bases left unmatched: 3. This CDR3 spans 15 amino acids. Germline V gene sequence: CDR1 SGHTA, CDR2 FQGNSA. The CDR3 spells CASSKGTSGTYEQYF. CDR3 bases: TGTGCCAGCAGCAAAGGGACTAGCGGGACCTACGAGCAGTACTTC.

V gene TRBV10-1 combines with J gene TRBJ1-1, with no clear D. Looked up from germline, CDR1 is WNHNN and CDR2 is SYGVQD (reference sequence). V was shortened by 3 bases and J by 0 bases, with 8 bases between the two germline ends. There are 14 residues in the CDR3. The DNA for the CDR3 is TGCGCCAGCAGTGAACACAAGATGAACACTGAAGCTTTCTTT. Amino acid sequence: CASSEHKMNTEAFF.

CDR3 protein: CASSISGGSGGGYTF. In DNA form, the CDR3 reads TGTGCCAGCAGCATCTCGGGAGGGAGCGGAGGGGGCTACACCTTC. The chain links TRBV9 to TRBJ1-2; unclear D gene. Germline CDR1 SGDLS, CDR2 YYNGEE. The CDR3 totals 15 residues. V lost 4 bases and J 8 bases, leaving 21 bases between the germline ends.

This clone was picked up one time. V gene TRBV5-6 combines with J gene TRBJ2-1; 10 bases fit TRBD1. The germline V gene has CDR1 SGHDT and CDR2 YYEEEE. The CDR3 covers 16 residues. The ends lost 4 bases at V and 5 bases at J; junction bases unmatched: 9. The CDR3 spells CASSEKGTGAHNEQFF. In DNA form, the CDR3 reads TGTGCCAGCAGCGAAAAGGGGACAGGGGCCCACAATGAGCAGTTCTTC.

For this clone: At one boundary the junction diverges from the germline segment, which might be a read error. V usage is TRBV19 and J usage is TRBJ2-3; D is unclear. CDR3 length equals 12 residues. Germline V lookup: CDR1 LNHDA, CDR2 SQIVND (reference sequence). The DNA for the CDR3 is TGTGTCAGTAGTAGGAACACAGATACGCAGTATTTT. This sequence encodes CVSSRNTDTQYF.

The chain employs TRBV4-2 and TRBJ2-2; 7 positions agree with TRBD1. Germline V lookup: CDR1 LGHNA, CDR2 YNFKEQ. The CDR3 spans 15 residues. The J segment lost 4 bases and the V segment lost 1 base, leaving 3 bases of the junction unmatched. The CDR3 nucleotides are TGTGCCAGCAGCCAAGCGACAGGGACCACCGGGGAGCTGTTTTTT. Translating gives CASSQATGTTGELFF.

The chain recombines TRBV6-5 with TRBJ2-5; D uncertain. The J call may be mistaken, given a closer DNA end match to TRBJ2-7. The CDR3 runs to 15 residues. Germline V CDR1 and CDR2: MNHEY, SVGAGI. In DNA form, the CDR3 reads TGTGCCAGCAGTTACATGGTAGCATCCGGCAGCGAGCAGTACTTC. As protein: CASSYMVASGSEQYF.

In the case of this clone: Within the sample, other DNA sequences also encode this same CDR3. V gene TRBV7-3 combines with J gene TRBJ2-3; 10 bases are a match to TRBD2. Unmatched junction bases numbered 3, after V lost 5 bases and J lost 4 bases. There are 14 residues in the CDR3. Per germline, CDR1 SGHTA and CDR2 FQGTGA. CDR3 region: CASSTGLAPDTQYF. In DNA, the CDR3 is TGTGCCAGCAGCACGGGACTAGCGCCAGATACGCAGTATTTT. Using reference TRBV7-3 and TRBJ2-3 for the parts outside the CDR3, the full variable domain is GAGVSQTPSNKVTEKGKYVELRCDPISGHTALYWYRQSLGQGPEFLIYFQGTGAADDSGLPNDRFFAVRPEGSVSTLKIQRTERGDSAVYLCASSTGLAPDTQYFGPGTRLTVL.

The chain has TRBV2 and TRBJ2-3; a possible D gene is TRBD1 (5 bases). The CDR3 runs 14 residues. The germline V and J ends were trimmed by 7 bases and 5 bases, with 16 bases remaining between them. Germline-derived CDR1 and CDR2 are SNHLY and FYNNEI. Written as DNA, the CDR3 is TGTGCCAGCAAGAAGGGGCGTTCCGTAGATACGCAGTATTTT. It translates to CASKKGRSVDTQYF.

V is TRBV5-1 and J is TRBJ2-1; 8 bases are a match to TRBD1. This CDR3 is built from 13 residues. Germline V lookup: CDR1 SGHRS, CDR2 YFSETQ. V was pared by 10 bases and J by 10 bases, with 13 bases of the junction left unmatched. The CDR3 region is CAPGAGGYREQFF. CDR3 nucleotide sequence: TGCGCCCCAGGGGCAGGGGGCTACAGGGAGCAGTTCTTC.

This clone came up once. V gene TRBV18 combines with J gene TRBJ2-3, with D unresolved. Trimming left V 5 bases short and J 0 bases short, with 12 bases between. The germline V gene has CDR1 KGHSH and CDR2 LQKENI. This CDR3 region has 15 residues. CDR3 sequence (DNA): TGTGCCAGCTCAGAAGTACAAATTAGCACAGATACGCAGTATTTT. It specifies CASSEVQISTDTQYF. Using reference TRBV18 and TRBJ2-3 for the parts outside the CDR3, the full variable domain is NAGVMQNPRHLVRRRGQEARLRCSPMKGHSHVYWYRQLPEEGLKFMVYLQKENIIDESGMPKERFSAEFPKEGPSILRIQQVVRGDSAAYFCASSEVQISTDTQYFGPGTRLTVL.

The chain couples TRBV10-3 to TRBJ2-7, with TRBD2 matching 9 bases. The germline V gene has CDR1 ENHRY and CDR2 SYGVKD. This CDR3 contains 16 residues. V lost 3 bases to trimming and J lost 2 bases; unmatched junction nucleotides: 8. The CDR3: CAISEGLAGITYEQYF. The CDR3 coding sequence is TGTGCCATCAGTGAAGGGCTAGCGGGAATTACCTACGAGCAGTACTTC.

Points on this clone: The same CDR3 is also encoded by other DNA sequences in this sample. The chain joins TRBV18 to TRBJ2-5; D is ambiguous. Trimming took off 6 bases at V and 1 base at J, with 12 bases between the two ends. Germline CDR1 KGHSH, CDR2 LQKENI. This CDR3 region has 14 residues. The CDR3 reads CASSLGQVQETQYF. CDR3 nucleotide sequence: TGTGCCAGCTCTCTGGGTCAAGTCCAAGAGACCCAGTACTTC.

In this sample, this clone turned up once. This rearrangement joins TRBV7-6 to TRBJ2-1; TRBD2 agrees at 7 bases. CDR1 SGHVS and CDR2 FNYEAQ come from the germline V gene. V shed 0 bases and J 0 bases; nucleotides not matched to a gene: 17. The CDR3 has 21 amino acids. As DNA, the CDR3 is TGTGCCAGCAGCTTAGCGTTAGATCCTGGGAGGGTAGGCGTCTCCTACAATGAGCAGTTCTTC. It yields the protein CASSLALDPGRVGVSYNEQFF.